This T cell receptor (beta chain) was identified during a study of blood T cell repertoires in COVID-19. Data came from immunoSEQ multiplex PCR; TCRdb stores just in-frame clones and leaves some out. The sample includes approximately 280,000 clones, approximately 82% seen only once; the top ten take 4.5% to 6%. The CDR3 extends over 12 amino acids. J gave up 7 bases and V 6 bases, and 4 bases lay outside the gene matches. This chain links TRBV12-3 or TRBV12-4 with TRBJ1-1; 8 nucleotides match TRBD1. The TCR originated in a man aged 40-49 years who had been exposed to COVID-19. Sequenced: PBMCs or T cells enriched from blood (not recorded which). The CDR3 loop reads CASRRQGSEAFF. The CDR3 DNA reads TGTGCCAGCAGACGACAGGGGAGTGAAGCTTTCTTT.